These 26 T cell receptor beta chains share one sample of origin, sequenced in a study of cytomegalovirus exposure and HLA in healthy donors. Only in-frame clones appear in the TCRdb table, and some are missing; sequencing was by immunoSEQ multiplex PCR. The table lists about 250,000 clones, about 90% of them singletons. Sequencing used PBMCs. These receptors were obtained from a man aged 18-30 years in good health and CMV-seropositive.

The V and J genes are TRBV5-1 and TRBJ2-7; D may be TRBD1 (6 bases). In germline, CDR1 is SGHRS, CDR2 YFSETQ. The CDR3 consists of 13 residues. With 0 bases removed from V and 6 bases from J, the gap between germline ends came to 10 bases. The CDR3 is CASSLGQAREQYF. For the CDR3, the DNA is TGCGCCAGCAGCTTGGGACAGGCCCGCGAGCAGTACTTC.

The rearrangement uses TRBV19 and TRBJ2-7, with D perhaps matching TRBD1 (6 bases). Between the trimmed V and J ends, which lost 3 bases and 6 bases, there was a span of 18 bases. The germline V gene has CDR1 LNHDA and CDR2 SQIVND (reference sequence). The length of the CDR3 is 15 residues. Here the CDR3 DNA reads TGTGCCAGTAGTATGTATGTGGACAGTTACGGCGAGCAGTACTTC. Its translation is CASSMYVDSYGEQYF.

In this sample, this clone turned up once. The genes are TRBV5-1 and TRBJ2-7; perhaps TRBD2 as D (6 bases). Trimming left V 0 bases short and J 2 bases short, with 12 bases between. This CDR3 has 15 residues. The germline gives CDR1 SGHRS, CDR2 YFSETQ. CDR3 region: CASSLGRDRAYEQYF. The CDR3 nucleotides are TGCGCCAGCAGCTTGGGGAGGGACCGAGCCTACGAGCAGTACTTC. Filled out from reference TRBV5-1 and TRBJ2-7, the complete variable domain reads KAGVTQTPRYLIKTRGQQVTLSCSPISGHRSVSWYQQTPGQGLQFLFEYFSETQRNKGNFPGRFSGRQFSNSRSEMNVSTLELGDSALYLCASSLGRDRAYEQYFGPGTRLTVT.

The chain employs TRBV29-1 and TRBJ2-2; D is perhaps TRBD2 (6 bases). Trimming cost V 7 bases and J 3 bases, with 12 bases left between them. CDR1 and CDR2 (germline): SQVTM, ANQGSEA. The CDR3 is made up of 13 amino acids. CDR3 amino acids: CSGSRRDTGELFF. CDR3 in DNA: TGCAGCGGCAGCAGGAGGGACACCGGGGAGCTGTTTTTT.

The rearrangement joins TRBV10-3 to TRBJ2-7, with 9 bases aligning to TRBD1. This CDR3 spans 15 amino acids. Looked up from germline, CDR1 is ENHRY and CDR2 is SYGVKD. V lost 6 bases and J lost 0; bases outside the gene matches: 6. CDR3 nucleotides: TGTGCCATCAGCGACAGGGGGACAACCTCCTACGAGCAGTACTTC. Translated: CAISDRGTTSYEQYF.

V usage is TRBV6-1 and J usage is TRBJ1-5; perhaps TRBD1 as D (6 bases). CDR3 length: 15 residues. Trimming took off 7 bases at V and 7 bases at J, with 20 bases between the two ends. The germline CDR1 and CDR2 sequences are MNHNS and SASEGT. The CDR3 DNA is TGTGCCAGCACCTGGGGTCAGGGGAAGGGCCAGCCCCAGCATTTT. Encoded protein: CASTWGQGKGQPQHF.

This chain uses TRBV2 with TRBJ2-6; D assignment may be TRBD1 or TRBD2 (6 bases each). Germline V CDR1 and CDR2: SNHLY, FYNNEI. There are 18 residues in the CDR3. V was trimmed by 7 bases and J by 2 bases, leaving 21 bases between them. This CDR3 is CASTSGGGTPTGANVLTF. For the CDR3, the DNA is TGTGCCAGCACTTCTGGAGGGGGGACGCCTACTGGGGCCAACGTCCTGACTTTC.

The genes are TRBV7-9 and TRBJ2-3, with D hard to call. Germline V gene data show CDR1 as SEHNR and CDR2 as FQNEAQ (reference sequence). V dropped 7 bases and J dropped 2 bases, with 7 bases sitting between them. The CDR3 is 12 residues long. The CDR3: CASTTDTDTQYF. The DNA for the CDR3 is TGTGCCAGCACCACAGACACAGATACGCAGTATTTT.

Only a few counts were recorded for this clone. The V and J genes are TRBV12-5 and TRBJ2-6; D gene uncertain. Trimming took off 2 bases at V and 1 base at J, with 0 bases between the two ends. This CDR3 is built from 13 residues. The germline V gene has CDR1 LGHNT and CDR2 FRNRAP. CDR3 DNA sequence: TGTGCTAGTGGTTTGTCTGGGGCCAACGTCCTGACTTTC. The encoded protein is CASGLSGANVLTF.

Details on this clone: Other DNA sequences in this sample translate to the same CDR3. The chain is built from TRBV7-2 and TRBJ2-7; 8 bases agree with TRBD1. This CDR3 region has 14 residues. CDR1 and CDR2 (germline): SGHTA, FQGNSA. J gave up 3 bases and V 4 bases, and 5 bases lay outside the gene matches. The CDR3 is CASSSGTGYYEQYF. The CDR3 DNA follows: TGTGCCAGCAGCTCCGGGACAGGATACTACGAGCAGTACTTC.

Comment on this clone: Different DNA sequences within this sample yield the same CDR3. DNA of the CDR3: TGTGCCAGCAGCTCCGGACTAGCGAGCTACGAGCAGTACTTC. Encoded protein: CASSSGLASYEQYF. V and J are TRBV11-2 and TRBJ2-7; 9 nucleotides align to TRBD2. The germline V gene encodes CDR1 SGHAT and CDR2 FQNNGV. The CDR3 has 14 residues. The junction had 4 bases not matched to a gene; V was cut back by 4 bases and J by 3 bases.

The CDR3 nucleotides read TGTGCCAGCTCGAGGGGGCCCTACGAGCAGTACTTC. Translating gives CASSRGPYEQYF. The rearrangement links TRBV2 to TRBJ2-7, with 7 bases matching TRBD1. There are 12 residues in the CDR3. Germline V gene lookup returns CDR1 SNHLY and CDR2 FYNNEI. Trimming removed 8 bases from V and 2 bases from J; junction bases left unmatched: 3. Using reference TRBV2 and TRBJ2-7 for the parts outside the CDR3, the full variable domain is EPEVTQTPSHQVTQMGQEVILRCVPISNHLYFYWYRQILGQKVEFLVSFYNNEISEKSEIFDDQFSVERPDGSNFTLKIRSTKLEDSAMYFCASSRGPYEQYFGPGTRLTVT.

This clone was observed a handful of times. The chain recombines TRBV6-7 with TRBJ1-1; no clear D. TRBV6-7 falls under the ORF class, with uncertain function. With 5 bases removed from V and 6 bases from J, the gap between germline ends came to 13 bases. The CDR3 covers 13 residues. CDR3 loop: CASSPHGHSEAFF. In DNA, the CDR3 is TGTGCCAGCAGTCCCCATGGCCATTCTGAAGCTTTCTTT.

In its sample, this clone was seen a few times. The chain has TRBV30 and TRBJ1-3; the D gene is possibly TRBD1 (5 bases). The ends were cut back, 0 bases at V and 0 bases at J, with 6 bases in the middle. CDR1 is GTSNPN, CDR2 SVGIG, per germline (reference sequence). The CDR3 is 14 amino acids. The CDR3 here is CAWSVGVSGNTIYF. As DNA, the CDR3 is TGTGCCTGGAGTGTGGGGGTCTCTGGAAACACCATATATTTT.

The genes are TRBV5-1 and TRBJ2-5, with a possible D match to TRBD1 (6 bases). Between the trimmed V and J ends, which lost 4 bases and 3 bases, there was a span of 13 bases. This CDR3 is built from 14 residues. Germline V gene lookup returns CDR1 SGHRS and CDR2 YFSETQ. The CDR3 reads CASSPGAGEETQYF. The DNA of the CDR3 is TGCGCCAGCAGCCCAGGGGCCGGGGAAGAGACCCAGTACTTC.

CDR3 coding DNA: TGTGCCAGCAGCTCCCCGGGTAGACGAGGCTACACCTTC. Its protein product is CASSSPGRRGYTF. This chain links TRBV7-2 with TRBJ1-2, with unresolved D. V was cut by 4 bases and J by 8 bases, with 14 bases left in between. In germline, CDR1 is SGHTA, CDR2 FQGNSA. The CDR3 contains 13 residues.

This chain joins TRBV5-4 and TRBJ2-3; 7 positions match TRBD2. This CDR3 comprises 16 residues. Germline V CDR1 and CDR2: SGHNT, YYREEE (reference sequence). Trimming took 4 bases from V and 4 from J; bases not matched to a gene: 12. CDR3 sequence reads: CASSRTAGADSDTQYF. The CDR3 DNA sequence: TGTGCCAGCAGCAGAACGGCGGGAGCAGATTCAGATACGCAGTATTTT. The full variable domain, completed using reference TRBV5-4 and TRBJ2-3, is ETGVTQSPTHLIKTRGQQVTLRCSSQSGHNTVSWYQQALGQGPQFIFQYYREEENGRGNFPPRFSGLQFPNYSSELNVNALELDDSALYLCASSRTAGADSDTQYFGPGTRLTVL.

V and J are TRBV5-1 and TRBJ1-2, with 7 nucleotides matching TRBD1. Germline V gene data show CDR1 as SGHRS and CDR2 as YFSETQ. V trimming: 4 bases; J trimming: 4 bases; junction bases outside the gene matches: 13. CDR3 size: 16 residues. The CDR3 sequence: CASSRRQTGKIYGYTF. The CDR3, as DNA: TGCGCCAGCAGCCGACGACAGACAGGGAAGATCTATGGCTACACCTTC. Looking up the rest from reference TRBV5-1 and TRBJ1-2 gives the full variable domain: KAGVTQTPRYLIKTRGQQVTLSCSPISGHRSVSWYQQTPGQGLQFLFEYFSETQRNKGNFPGRFSGRQFSNSRSEMNVSTLELGDSALYLCASSRRQTGKIYGYTFGSGTRLTVV.

The gene calls are TRBV27 and TRBJ2-1; D unclear. Germline values: CDR1 MNHEY, CDR2 SMNVEV (reference sequence). Deletions cut 1 base from V and 5 bases from J, with 15 bases between. This CDR3 region has 16 residues. The CDR3 sequence: CASSLLGGITNNEQFF. In DNA, the CDR3 is TGTGCCAGCAGTTTATTGGGCGGTATTACGAACAATGAGCAGTTCTTC.

The chain couples TRBV13 to TRBJ2-7; 7 bases line up with TRBD1. Trimming removed 5 bases from V and 6 bases from J; junction bases left unmatched: 10. Germline CDR1 PRHDT, CDR2 FYEKMQ (reference sequence). The CDR3 runs to 14 residues. CDR3 nucleotide sequence: TGTGCCAGCAGCCCTGACAGGGTAGTAGGCGAGCAGTACTTC. Translating gives CASSPDRVVGEQYF.

This sequence joins TRBV7-9 and TRBJ1-4; unclear D gene. V gave up 2 bases and J gave up 0 bases, with 10 bases separating them. The CDR3 runs to 16 residues. Germline CDR1 and CDR2: SEHNR and FQNEAQ (reference sequence). This CDR3 reads CASSLISWATNEKLFF. The DNA for the CDR3 is TGTGCCAGCAGCTTAATTTCTTGGGCAACTAATGAAAAACTGTTTTTT.

V usage is TRBV7-9 and J usage is TRBJ1-5; TRBD1 aligns across 11 bases. Germline CDR1 is SEHNR and CDR2 is FQNEAQ (reference sequence). With V trimmed by 1 base and J by 6 bases, 2 bases remained unmatched. This CDR3 contains 15 residues. CDR3 coding DNA: TGTGCCAGCAGCTTAGGGACAGGGGGCAGTCAGCCCCAGCATTTT. It translates to CASSLGTGGSQPQHF.

The genes are TRBV28 and TRBJ2-7; no clear D. The CDR3 is 13 amino acids. The germline V gene encodes CDR1 MDHEN and CDR2 SYDVKM. V was cut by 4 bases and J by 2 bases, with 9 bases left in between. The CDR3 sequence is CASSSRVPYEQYF. The CDR3, as DNA: TGTGCCAGCAGTTCTAGGGTCCCCTACGAGCAGTACTTC.

This chain links TRBV7-2 with TRBJ2-5, with TRBD1 matching over 8 bases. Germline CDR1 is SGHTA and CDR2 is FQGNSA. Trimming removed 5 bases from V and 1 base from J; junction bases left unmatched: 9. The CDR3 covers 16 residues. CDR3 residues: CASSQDRDRSQETQYF. CDR3 in DNA: TGTGCCAGCAGCCAGGACCGGGACAGGAGCCAAGAGACCCAGTACTTC.

This clone was recorded a few times. This rearrangement joins TRBV14 to TRBJ1-2; a possible D gene is TRBD1 (5 bases). Germline lookup yields CDR1 SGHDN and CDR2 FVKESK. V was clipped by 1 base and J by 3 bases, with 21 bases between them. The CDR3 loop spans 18 amino acids. CDR3: CASSQGPRVYSDHYGYTF. Here the CDR3 DNA reads TGTGCCAGCAGCCAAGGTCCCAGGGTGTACTCCGACCACTATGGCTACACCTTC.

The V gene is TRBV27, the J gene TRBJ1-1; no clear D gene. This CDR3 has 13 amino acids. With 3 bases removed from V and 1 base from J, the gap between germline ends came to 6 bases. In germline, CDR1 is MNHEY, CDR2 SMNVEV (reference sequence). The CDR3 loop is CASSLEQNTEAFF. CDR3 nucleotides: TGTGCCAGCAGTTTGGAGCAGAACACTGAAGCTTTCTTT.